Each of the 31 T cell receptor beta chains below was sequenced from the same sample in a study of beta chain features in type 1 diabetes. Investigators reverse transcribed all isolated RNA, so they sequenced expressed TCRB transcripts. Assay used: immunoSEQ multiplex PCR; TCRdb lists only in-frame clones, some missing. The sample has 60,000 to 75,000 clones, about 60% seen once. The sequencing input was Tregs from blood. The receptor set was obtained from a woman between 18 and 29 years old in good health.

The chain recombines TRBV7-2 with TRBJ2-5; a weak D match, TRBD1 (5 bases). CDR1 and CDR2 (germline): SGHTA, FQGNSA. The CDR3 extends over 13 amino acids. Trimming took 3 bases from V and 2 from J, leaving 7 bases between them. CDR3 residues: CASSFQGQETQYF. In nucleotides, the CDR3 is TGTGCCAGCAGCTTCCAGGGTCAAGAGACCCAGTACTTC.

This chain joins TRBV18 and TRBJ2-5; D is unresolved. The germline CDR1 and CDR2 sequences are KGHSH and LQKENI. This CDR3 contains 13 residues. V was trimmed by 6 bases and J by 0 bases, leaving 8 bases between them. Here the CDR3 DNA reads TGTGCCAGCTCCCCCCAGGACCAAGAGACCCAGTACTTC. It is translated as CASSPQDQETQYF.

The gene calls are TRBV30 and TRBJ2-5; a possible D gene is TRBD2 (5 bases). Trimming shortened V by 4 bases and J by 5 bases, and 8 bases separated the two germline ends. The germline V gene has CDR1 GTSNPN and CDR2 SVGIG (reference sequence). The CDR3 contains 11 residues. The CDR3 nucleotides are TGTGCCTGGAAAGCGGTGGAGACCCAGTACTTC. Protein product: CAWKAVETQYF.

CDR3 in amino acids: CASSPWTGMVTEAFF. The CDR3 DNA reads as TGCGCCAGCAGCCCCTGGACAGGGATGGTAACTGAAGCTTTCTTT. The genes are TRBV4-1 and TRBJ1-1; the match to TRBD1 covers 8 bases. CDR3 length: 15 residues. The V segment lost 4 bases and the J segment 5 bases; nucleotides outside the gene matches: 9. Per germline, CDR1 MGHRA and CDR2 YSYEKL.

The J gene is TRBJ2-1, the V gene TRBV29-1; 7 bases fit TRBD2. The J segment lost 6 bases and the V segment lost 4 bases, leaving 6 bases of the junction unmatched. This CDR3 spans 13 amino acids. CDR1 and CDR2 (germline): SQVTM, ANQGSEA. The DNA for the CDR3 is TGCAGCGTTGGGACTAGGTTTACCAATGAGCAGTTCTTC. This gives the protein CSVGTRFTNEQFF.

The chain links TRBV5-1 to TRBJ2-7, with 10 bases fitting TRBD2. From germline, CDR1 is SGHRS and CDR2 YFSETQ. This CDR3 comprises 16 residues. With 4 bases clipped from V and 0 bases from J, the junction kept 7 bases outside the gene matches. The CDR3 nucleotides are TGCGCCAGCAGCGAAAGTACTAGCGGGGTCTCCTACGAGCAGTACTTC. This translates into CASSESTSGVSYEQYF.

This chain links TRBV5-1 with TRBJ2-1; 14 positions match TRBD2. The CDR3 consists of 18 residues. Germline values: CDR1 SGHRS, CDR2 YFSETQ. The trim removed 3 bases at V and 3 bases at J, leaving 8 bases unmatched. This CDR3 is CASSSGTSGSVGYNEQFF. CDR3 bases: TGCGCCAGCAGCTCCGGGACTAGCGGGAGTGTTGGCTACAATGAGCAGTTCTTC.

There are a few counts of this clone. The chain is built from TRBV7-9 and TRBJ2-5; a possible D gene is TRBD1 (5 bases). The ends were cut back, 3 bases at V and 2 bases at J, with 10 bases in the middle. The CDR3 runs 14 residues. Germline-derived CDR1 and CDR2 are SEHNR and FQNEAQ (reference sequence). DNA for the CDR3: TGTGCCAGCAGCTTCGGACAAACTCAAGAGACCCAGTACTTC. It translates to CASSFGQTQETQYF.

V and J are TRBV5-1 and TRBJ2-7, with 14 bases aligning to TRBD2. Trimming cost V 0 bases and J 6 bases; bases outside gene matches: 2. The CDR3 extends over 15 amino acids. Germline lookup yields CDR1 SGHRS and CDR2 YFSETQ. CDR3 coding DNA: TGCGCCAGCAGCTTGGGCGGACTAGCGGGAGGCGAGCAGTACTTC. Its protein product is CASSLGGLAGGEQYF.

The V gene is TRBV5-1, the J gene TRBJ2-2; D remains unclear. V lost 3 bases and J 2 bases, leaving 2 bases between the germline ends. CDR3 size: 12 residues. Germline assignment: CDR1 SGHRS and CDR2 YFSETQ. For the CDR3, the DNA is TGCGCCAGCAGCTCAAACACCGGGGAGCTGTTTTTT. This codes for CASSSNTGELFF.

The J gene is TRBJ2-3, the V gene TRBV13, with 11 bases identical to TRBD2. The V segment lost 5 bases and the J segment 0 bases; nucleotides outside the gene matches: 7. The CDR3 covers 17 residues. Looked up from germline, CDR1 is PRHDT and CDR2 is FYEKMQ (reference sequence). Written as DNA, the CDR3 is TGTGCCAGCAGCCCGACTAGCGGGAAATCTAGCACAGATACGCAGTATTTT. Translation: CASSPTSGKSSTDTQYF.

V gene TRBV7-6 combines with J gene TRBJ2-5; 7 nucleotides align to TRBD1. V dropped 5 bases and J dropped 4; count of bases not matched to a gene: 1. This CDR3 region has 12 residues. Germline V gene data show CDR1 as SGHVS and CDR2 as FNYEAQ. The CDR3 here is CASSTGVETQYF. CDR3 bases: TGTGCCAGCAGCACAGGGGTAGAGACCCAGTACTTC.

This clone was recorded only once. The chain carries TRBV29-1 and TRBJ1-2, with a weak D call TRBD1 (5 bases). The germline V gene encodes CDR1 SQVTM and CDR2 ANQGSEA. The CDR3 contains 11 residues. The germline V and J ends were trimmed by 4 bases and 5 bases, with 8 bases remaining between them. CDR3 sequence reads: CSVGGGYGYTF. CDR3 nucleotides: TGCAGCGTTGGGGGGGGGTATGGCTACACCTTC.

This clone was counted a few times. This chain connects TRBV7-2 to TRBJ1-2; 8 nucleotides agree with TRBD1. The ends lost 4 bases at V and 4 bases at J; junction bases unmatched: 5. CDR1 is SGHTA and CDR2 is FQGNSA in the germline V gene. The CDR3 covers 14 residues. The CDR3 coding sequence is TGTGCCAGCAGCTCCCGGACAGGGTCCTATGGCTACACCTTC. It yields the protein CASSSRTGSYGYTF.

This clone was observed a handful of times. The chain recombines TRBV6-5 with TRBJ1-1, with no clear D. There are 11 residues in the CDR3. Trimming cost V 6 bases and J 7 bases, with 9 bases left between them. Looked up from germline, CDR1 is MNHEY and CDR2 is SVGAGI. The CDR3 nucleotides read TGTGCCAGCAGCACACGGGGTGAAGCTTTCTTT. Translation gives CASSTRGEAFF.

The CDR3 DNA is TGCAGCGCCCAGCGAGACAGGGGGCCTGATACGCAGTATTTT. It translates to CSAQRDRGPDTQYF. The V and J genes are TRBV29-1 and TRBJ2-3; 10 positions match TRBD1. Germline V CDR1 and CDR2: SQVTM, ANQGSEA. V dropped 7 bases and J dropped 6; count of bases not matched to a gene: 10. The length of the CDR3 is 14 residues.

The chain has TRBV5-4 and TRBJ2-7; 7 nucleotides match TRBD2. V trimming: 0 bases; J trimming: 3 bases; junction bases outside the gene matches: 3. CDR1 is SGHNT, CDR2 YYREEE, per germline (reference sequence). The CDR3 runs to 14 residues. The CDR3 coding sequence is TGTGCCAGCAGCTTGGGGGGGACTAACTACGAGCAGTACTTC. This gives the protein CASSLGGTNYEQYF.

The sample holds a few counts of this clone. This chain connects TRBV30 to TRBJ1-4; 11 bases line up with TRBD1. V lost 2 bases and J lost 8; bases outside the gene matches: 4. Germline-derived CDR1 and CDR2 are GTSNPN and SVGIG (reference sequence). This CDR3 region has 14 residues. CDR3 in DNA: TGTGCCTGGAGTCCGGGACAGGGGGACGAAAAACTGTTTTTT. Protein: CAWSPGQGDEKLFF.

This clone was seen only a few times. The chain joins TRBV14 to TRBJ1-2, with D unclear. Trimming shortened V by 4 bases and J by 0 bases, and 6 bases separated the two germline ends. From germline, CDR1 is SGHDN and CDR2 FVKESK. The CDR3 is 13 amino acids. The CDR3 nucleotides are TGTGCCAGCAGCCCCTCCCCTAACTATGGCTACACCTTC. Protein product: CASSPSPNYGYTF.

This chain links TRBV7-2 with TRBJ1-1; 9 bases fit TRBD1. The CDR3 is 15 amino acids. The V gene end was trimmed by 5 bases and the J gene end by 10 bases; junction bases not matched to a gene: 14. Looked up from germline, CDR1 is SGHTA and CDR2 is FQGNSA. CDR3 bases: TGTGCCAGCAGCCCGAGACAGGGGGAGAGGTTCGGAGCTTTCTTT. This translates into CASSPRQGERFGAFF.

J is TRBJ2-5 and V is TRBV5-1; 11 nucleotides agree with TRBD2. The CDR3 spans 15 residues. Per the germline V gene, CDR1 is SGHRS and CDR2 is YFSETQ. The J segment lost 7 bases and the V segment lost 3 bases, leaving 8 bases of the junction unmatched. CDR3 nucleotides: TGCGCCAGCAGCTCGGCGGGACTAGCGGCGTTGACCCAGTACTTC. It specifies CASSSAGLAALTQYF.

V usage is TRBV7-8 and J usage is TRBJ1-1, with D possibly being TRBD1 (6 bases). V lost 5 bases, J lost 1 base, and 11 bases lay in between. Germline V gene lookup returns CDR1 SGHVS and CDR2 FQNEAQ. This CDR3 is built from 14 residues. CDR3: CASSRGQTNTEAFF. DNA of the CDR3: TGTGCCAGCAGCCGTGGACAGACGAACACTGAAGCTTTCTTT. Together with reference TRBV7-8 and TRBJ1-1, the CDR3 gives the full variable domain: GAGVSQSPRYKVAKRGQDVALRCDPISGHVSLFWYQQALGQGPEFLTYFQNEAQLDKSGLPSDRFFAERPEGSVSTLKIQRTQQEDSAVYLCASSRGQTNTEAFFGQGTRLTVV.

This chain links TRBV27 with TRBJ2-1, with a tentative D call TRBD2 (6 bases). This CDR3 has 14 amino acids. Trimming shortened V by 5 bases and J by 9 bases, and 17 bases separated the two germline ends. Germline loops: CDR1 MNHEY, CDR2 SMNVEV (reference sequence). In DNA, the CDR3 is TGTGCCAGCAGTCTCCCCGGGACTCTTAGTGAGCAGTTCTTC. Its protein is CASSLPGTLSEQFF.

J is TRBJ2-5 and V is TRBV7-2, with 8 bases aligning to TRBD2. The CDR3 runs to 15 residues. V was pared by 1 base and J by 4 bases, with 5 bases of the junction left unmatched. Germline V gene data show CDR1 as SGHTA and CDR2 as FQGNSA. The CDR3 DNA reads as TGTGCCAGCAGCTTAGATGGACTAGCATTAGAGACCCAGTACTTC. It specifies CASSLDGLALETQYF.

This rearrangement joins TRBV29-1 to TRBJ2-7; possibly TRBD1 for D (7 bases). V lost 4 bases to trimming and J lost 3 bases, with 22 bases between them. CDR1 and CDR2 from the germline V gene are SQVTM and ANQGSEA. CDR3 size: 16 residues. The DNA of the CDR3 is TGCAGCGTTGGCGGGAAGAGGGGGGACAGACGCTACGAGCAGTACTTC. Its protein is CSVGGKRGDRRYEQYF.

In this sample, this clone turned up a few times. The genes are TRBV2 and TRBJ2-5; D uncertain. V was shortened by 5 bases and J by 5 bases, with 12 bases between the two germline ends. The CDR3 runs 13 residues. Germline V lookup: CDR1 SNHLY, CDR2 FYNNEI. The CDR3 is CASSPGPRETQYF. The CDR3 DNA reads as TGTGCCAGCAGTCCCGGTCCTAGGGAGACCCAGTACTTC.

V and J are TRBV7-9 and TRBJ2-1, with 12 bases fitting TRBD2. V dropped 3 bases and J dropped 9; count of bases not matched to a gene: 3. The CDR3 totals 14 residues. Looked up from germline, CDR1 is SEHNR and CDR2 is FQNEAQ (reference sequence). This CDR3 is CASSLLAGGSEQFF. In nucleotides, the CDR3 is TGTGCCAGCAGCTTGCTAGCGGGAGGGTCTGAGCAGTTCTTC.

This clone has only a few counts. The chain carries TRBV7-8 and TRBJ2-7, with D uncertain. CDR3 length equals 13 residues. Germline assignment: CDR1 SGHVS and CDR2 FQNEAQ. V lost 2 bases and J 6 bases, leaving 11 bases between the germline ends. The CDR3 loop reads CASSLFDSGEQYF. The CDR3, as DNA: TGTGCCAGCAGCTTATTCGATTCGGGCGAGCAGTACTTC. Looking up the rest from reference TRBV7-8 and TRBJ2-7 gives the full variable domain: GAGVSQSPRYKVAKRGQDVALRCDPISGHVSLFWYQQALGQGPEFLTYFQNEAQLDKSGLPSDRFFAERPEGSVSTLKIQRTQQEDSAVYLCASSLFDSGEQYFGPGTRLTVT.

This rearrangement joins TRBV5-1 to TRBJ2-5; no definite D call. CDR3 length: 13 amino acids. Germline-derived CDR1 and CDR2 are SGHRS and YFSETQ. V lost 0 bases and J 9 bases, leaving 12 bases between the germline ends. CDR3 loop: CASSLEVAAAQYF. In DNA, the CDR3 is TGCGCCAGCAGCTTGGAGGTCGCGGCGGCCCAGTACTTC.

This clone was picked up one time. The chain recombines TRBV5-1 with TRBJ2-7; 8 nucleotides agree with TRBD1. With 4 bases clipped from V and 7 bases from J, the junction kept 10 bases outside the gene matches. Germline-derived CDR1 and CDR2 are SGHRS and YFSETQ. This CDR3 comprises 14 residues. The CDR3 DNA reads as TGCGCCAGCAGCCTCACGGACAGGGTACAAGAGCAGTACTTC. Residues: CASSLTDRVQEQYF. Full variable domain (rest looked up from reference TRBV5-1 and TRBJ2-7): KAGVTQTPRYLIKTRGQQVTLSCSPISGHRSVSWYQQTPGQGLQFLFEYFSETQRNKGNFPGRFSGRQFSNSRSEMNVSTLELGDSALYLCASSLTDRVQEQYFGPGTRLTVT.

The CDR3 protein is CASSLRLAGVAYNEQFF. The CDR3, as DNA: TGTGCCAGCAGCTTAAGACTAGCGGGGGTCGCCTACAATGAGCAGTTCTTC. V gene TRBV7-2 combines with J gene TRBJ2-1; 12 bases fit TRBD2. With 2 bases clipped from V and 2 bases from J, the junction kept 4 bases outside the gene matches. The CDR3 contains 17 residues. The germline V gene has CDR1 SGHTA and CDR2 FQGNSA. Combining the CDR3 with reference TRBV7-2 and TRBJ2-1 gives the whole variable domain GAGVSQSPSNKVTEKGKDVELRCDPISGHTALYWYRQSLGQGLEFLIYFQGNSAPDKSGLPSDRFSAERTGGSVSTLTIQRTQQEDSAVYLCASSLRLAGVAYNEQFFGPGTRLTVL.